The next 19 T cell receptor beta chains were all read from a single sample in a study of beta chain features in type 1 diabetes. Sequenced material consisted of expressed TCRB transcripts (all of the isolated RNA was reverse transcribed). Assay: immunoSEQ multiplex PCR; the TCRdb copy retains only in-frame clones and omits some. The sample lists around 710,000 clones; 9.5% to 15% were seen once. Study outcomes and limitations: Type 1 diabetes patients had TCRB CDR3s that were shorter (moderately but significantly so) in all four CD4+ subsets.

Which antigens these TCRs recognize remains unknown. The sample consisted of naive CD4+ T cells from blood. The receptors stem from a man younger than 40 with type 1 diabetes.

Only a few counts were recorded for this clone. The CDR3: CASSYRDSLNEKLFF. The CDR3, as DNA: TGTGCCAGCAGCTACCGGGACAGTCTTAATGAAAAACTGTTTTTT. The chain recombines TRBV6-1 with TRBJ1-4; TRBD1 matches 7 bases. CDR3 length: 15 amino acids. The V gene end was trimmed by 6 bases and the J gene end by 4 bases; junction bases not matched to a gene: 8. In germline, CDR1 is MNHNS, CDR2 SASEGT.

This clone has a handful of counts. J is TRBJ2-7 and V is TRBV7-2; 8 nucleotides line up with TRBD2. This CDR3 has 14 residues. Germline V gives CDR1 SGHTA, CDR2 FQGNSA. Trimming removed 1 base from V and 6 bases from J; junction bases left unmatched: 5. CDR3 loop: CASSLEGLGLEQYF. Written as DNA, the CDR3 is TGTGCCAGCAGCTTAGAGGGACTAGGGCTCGAGCAGTACTTC.

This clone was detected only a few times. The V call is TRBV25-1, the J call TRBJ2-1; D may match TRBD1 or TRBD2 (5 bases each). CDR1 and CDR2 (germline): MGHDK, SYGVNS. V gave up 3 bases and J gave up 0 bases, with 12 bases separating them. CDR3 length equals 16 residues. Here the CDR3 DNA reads TGTGCCAGCAGTGATAATTCCGGGGCCTCCTACAATGAGCAGTTCTTC. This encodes CASSDNSGASYNEQFF.

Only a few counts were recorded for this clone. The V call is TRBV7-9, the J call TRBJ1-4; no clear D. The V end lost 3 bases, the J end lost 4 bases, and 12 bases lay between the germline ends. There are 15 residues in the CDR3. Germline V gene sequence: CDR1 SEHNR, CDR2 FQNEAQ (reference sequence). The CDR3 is CASSLYASVNEKLFF. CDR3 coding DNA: TGTGCCAGCAGCTTGTACGCCTCGGTTAATGAAAAACTGTTTTTT.

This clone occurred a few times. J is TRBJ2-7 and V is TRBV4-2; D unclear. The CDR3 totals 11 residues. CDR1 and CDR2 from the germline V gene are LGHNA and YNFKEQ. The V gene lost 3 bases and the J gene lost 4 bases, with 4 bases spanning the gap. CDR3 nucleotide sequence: TGTGCCAGCAGCCACAGGTACGAGCAGTACTTC. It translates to CASSHRYEQYF.

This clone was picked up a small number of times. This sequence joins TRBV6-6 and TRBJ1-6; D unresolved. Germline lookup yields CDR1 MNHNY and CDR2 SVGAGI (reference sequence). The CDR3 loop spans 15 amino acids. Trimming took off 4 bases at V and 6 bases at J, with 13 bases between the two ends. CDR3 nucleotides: TGTGCCAGCAGTTCCACCTCCCGGGGTAATTCACCCCTCCACTTT. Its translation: CASSSTSRGNSPLHF.

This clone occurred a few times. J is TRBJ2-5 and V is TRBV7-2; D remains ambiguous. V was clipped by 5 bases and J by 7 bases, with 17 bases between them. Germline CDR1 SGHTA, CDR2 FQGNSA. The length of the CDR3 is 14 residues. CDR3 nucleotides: TGTGCCAGCAGCCCGACCGACGGTGAAAGGACCCAGTACTTC. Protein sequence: CASSPTDGERTQYF.

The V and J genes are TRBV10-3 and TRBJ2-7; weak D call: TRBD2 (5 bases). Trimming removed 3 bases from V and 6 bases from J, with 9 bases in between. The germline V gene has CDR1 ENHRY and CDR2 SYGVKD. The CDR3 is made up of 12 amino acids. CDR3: CAISDGVREQYF. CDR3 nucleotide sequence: TGTGCCATCAGTGACGGGGTTCGCGAGCAGTACTTC.

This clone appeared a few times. CDR3 nucleotides: TGCGCCAGCAGCTTCGGACTGGCGACAGATACGCAGTATTTT. Translated, it gives CASSFGLATDTQYF. The chain is built from TRBV5-1 and TRBJ2-3; possibly TRBD2 for D (5 bases). This CDR3 contains 14 residues. V was pared by 2 bases and J by 3 bases, with 10 bases between. The V gene's germline CDR1 is SGHRS and CDR2 YFSETQ.

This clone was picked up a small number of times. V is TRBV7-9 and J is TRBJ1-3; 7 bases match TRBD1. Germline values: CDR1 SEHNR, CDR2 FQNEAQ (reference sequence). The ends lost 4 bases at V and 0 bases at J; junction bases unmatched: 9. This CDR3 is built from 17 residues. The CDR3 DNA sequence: TGTGCCAGCAGCTCCACCCGACAGGGAAACTCTGGAAACACCATATATTTT. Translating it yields CASSSTRQGNSGNTIYF.

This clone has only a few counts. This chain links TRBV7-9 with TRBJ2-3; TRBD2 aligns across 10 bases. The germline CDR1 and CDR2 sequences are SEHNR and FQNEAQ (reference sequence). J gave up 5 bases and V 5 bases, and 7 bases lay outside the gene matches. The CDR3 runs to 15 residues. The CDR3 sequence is CASSPPAGGEDTQYF. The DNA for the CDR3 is TGTGCCAGCAGCCCCCCAGCGGGGGGGGAAGATACGCAGTATTTT.

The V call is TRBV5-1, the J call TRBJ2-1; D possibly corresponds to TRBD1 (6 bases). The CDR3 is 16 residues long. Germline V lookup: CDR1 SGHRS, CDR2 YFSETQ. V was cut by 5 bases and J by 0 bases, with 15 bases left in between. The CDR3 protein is CASRMLVGASYNEQFF. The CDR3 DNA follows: TGCGCCAGCAGAATGCTAGTGGGGGCCTCCTACAATGAGCAGTTCTTC.

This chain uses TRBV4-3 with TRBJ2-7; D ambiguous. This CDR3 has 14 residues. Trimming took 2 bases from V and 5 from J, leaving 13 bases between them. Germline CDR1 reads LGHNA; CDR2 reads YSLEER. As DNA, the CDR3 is TGCGCCAGCAGCCAACGTCCCGGTGGGGACGAGCAGTACTTC. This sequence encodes CASSQRPGGDEQYF.

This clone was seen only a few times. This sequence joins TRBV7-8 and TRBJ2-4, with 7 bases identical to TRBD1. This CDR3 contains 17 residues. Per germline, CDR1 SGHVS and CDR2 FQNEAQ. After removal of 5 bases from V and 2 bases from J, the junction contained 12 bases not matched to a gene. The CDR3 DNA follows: TGTGCCAGCAGCGGAGAGGGGGCGCTTCCGTCCAAAAACATTCAGTACTTC. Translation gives CASSGEGALPSKNIQYF. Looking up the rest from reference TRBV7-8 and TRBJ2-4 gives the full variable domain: GAGVSQSPRYKVAKRGQDVALRCDPISGHVSLFWYQQALGQGPEFLTYFQNEAQLDKSGLPSDRFFAERPEGSVSTLKIQRTQQEDSAVYLCASSGEGALPSKNIQYFGAGTRLSVL.

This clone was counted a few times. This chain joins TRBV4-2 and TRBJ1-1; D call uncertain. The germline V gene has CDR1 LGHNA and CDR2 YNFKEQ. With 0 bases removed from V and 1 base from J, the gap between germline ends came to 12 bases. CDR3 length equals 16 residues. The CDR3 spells CASSQDLLGKNTEAFF. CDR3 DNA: TGTGCCAGCAGCCAAGATCTTTTGGGGAAGAACACTGAAGCTTTCTTT.

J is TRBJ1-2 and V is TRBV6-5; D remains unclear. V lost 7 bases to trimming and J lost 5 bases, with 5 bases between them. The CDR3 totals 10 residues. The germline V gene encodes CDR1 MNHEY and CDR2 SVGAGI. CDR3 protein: CASNGYGYTF. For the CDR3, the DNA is TGTGCCAGCAATGGGTATGGCTACACCTTC.

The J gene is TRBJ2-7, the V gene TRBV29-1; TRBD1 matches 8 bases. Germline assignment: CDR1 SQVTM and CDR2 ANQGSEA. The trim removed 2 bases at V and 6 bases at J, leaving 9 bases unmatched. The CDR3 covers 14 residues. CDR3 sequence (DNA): TGCAGCGTTGAAAAATTGGACAGGGTGGGCGAGCAGTACTTC. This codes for CSVEKLDRVGEQYF.

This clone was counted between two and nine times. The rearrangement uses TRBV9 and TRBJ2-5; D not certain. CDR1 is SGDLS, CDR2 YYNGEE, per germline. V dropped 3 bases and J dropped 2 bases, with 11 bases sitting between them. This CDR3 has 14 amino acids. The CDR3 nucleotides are TGTGCCAGCAGCGCCCCTGGCCGACAAGAGACCCAGTACTTC. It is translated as CASSAPGRQETQYF.

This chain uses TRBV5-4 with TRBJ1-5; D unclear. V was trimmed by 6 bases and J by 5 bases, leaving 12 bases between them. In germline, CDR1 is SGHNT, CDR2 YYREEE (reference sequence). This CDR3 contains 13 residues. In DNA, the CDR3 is TGTGCCAGCAAATCGGGGTTGGATCAGCCCCAGCATTTT. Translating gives CASKSGLDQPQHF.